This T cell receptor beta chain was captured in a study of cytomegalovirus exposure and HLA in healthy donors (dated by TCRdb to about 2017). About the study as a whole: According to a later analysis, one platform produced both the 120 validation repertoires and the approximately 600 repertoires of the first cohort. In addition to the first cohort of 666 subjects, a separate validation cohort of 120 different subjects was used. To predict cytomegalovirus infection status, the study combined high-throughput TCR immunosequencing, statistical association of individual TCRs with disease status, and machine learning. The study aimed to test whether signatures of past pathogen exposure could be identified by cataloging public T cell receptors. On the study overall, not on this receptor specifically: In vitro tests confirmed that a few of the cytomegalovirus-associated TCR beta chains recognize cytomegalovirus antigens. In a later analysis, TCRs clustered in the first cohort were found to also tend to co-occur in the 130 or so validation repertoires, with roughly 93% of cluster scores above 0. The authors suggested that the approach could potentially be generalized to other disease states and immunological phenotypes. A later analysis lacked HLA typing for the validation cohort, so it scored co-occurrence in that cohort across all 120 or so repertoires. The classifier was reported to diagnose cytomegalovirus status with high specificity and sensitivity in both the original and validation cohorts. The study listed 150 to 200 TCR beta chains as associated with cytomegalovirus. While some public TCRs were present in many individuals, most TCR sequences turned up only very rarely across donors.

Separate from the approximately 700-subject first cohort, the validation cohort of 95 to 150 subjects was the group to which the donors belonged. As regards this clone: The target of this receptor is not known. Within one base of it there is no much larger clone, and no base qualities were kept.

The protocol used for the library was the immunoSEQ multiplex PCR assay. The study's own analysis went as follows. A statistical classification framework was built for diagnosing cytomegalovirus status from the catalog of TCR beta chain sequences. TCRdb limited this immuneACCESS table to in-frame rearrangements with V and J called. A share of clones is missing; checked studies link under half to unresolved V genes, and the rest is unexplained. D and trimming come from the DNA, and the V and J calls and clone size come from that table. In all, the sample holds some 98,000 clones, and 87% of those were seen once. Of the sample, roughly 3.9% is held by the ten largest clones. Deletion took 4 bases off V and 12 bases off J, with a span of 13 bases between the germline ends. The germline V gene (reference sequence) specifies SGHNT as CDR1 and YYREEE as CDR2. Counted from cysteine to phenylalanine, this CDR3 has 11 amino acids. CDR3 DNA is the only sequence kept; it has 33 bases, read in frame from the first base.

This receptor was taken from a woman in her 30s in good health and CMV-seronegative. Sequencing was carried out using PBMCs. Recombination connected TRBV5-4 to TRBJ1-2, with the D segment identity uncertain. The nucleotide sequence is TGTGCCAGCAGCCTCCTGCGGGTTCACACCTTC. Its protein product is CASSLLRVHTF.